This T cell receptor beta chain was sequenced during a study of blood T cell repertoires in COVID-19. Clones were sequenced by immunoSEQ multiplex PCR, and TCRdb holds only the in-frame ones, with some missing. The sample contains tens of thousands of clones, 80% of which appear only once. This CDR3 contains 16 residues. CDR1 and CDR2 (germline): SGHRS, YFSETQ. Trimming cost V 0 bases and J 4 bases; bases outside gene matches: 6. The V call is TRBV5-1, the J call TRBJ2-2; 7 bases fit TRBD1. The TCR sequence derives from a woman aged 80 or older with acute or convalescent COVID-19. Input material: peripheral blood. CDR3 amino acids: CASSLDVTGSTGELFF. The CDR3 DNA is TGCGCCAGCAGCTTGGATGTGACAGGGTCCACCGGGGAGCTGTTTTTT. Filled out from reference TRBV5-1 and TRBJ2-2, the complete variable domain reads KAGVTQTPRYLIKTRGQQVTLSCSPISGHRSVSWYQQTPGQGLQFLFEYFSETQRNKGNFPGRFSGRQFSNSRSEMNVSTLELGDSALYLCASSLDVTGSTGELFFGEGSRLTVL.